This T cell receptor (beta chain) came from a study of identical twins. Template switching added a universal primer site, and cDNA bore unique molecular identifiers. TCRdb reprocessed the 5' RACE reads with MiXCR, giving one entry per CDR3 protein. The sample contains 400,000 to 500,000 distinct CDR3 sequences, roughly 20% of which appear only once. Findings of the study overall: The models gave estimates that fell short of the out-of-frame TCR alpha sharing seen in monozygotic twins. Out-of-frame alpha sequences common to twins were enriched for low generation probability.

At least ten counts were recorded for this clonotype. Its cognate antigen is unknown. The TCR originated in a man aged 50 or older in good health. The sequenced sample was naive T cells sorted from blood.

This chain's CDR3 is CASSLEPGGSGYEQYF. In DNA, the CDR3 is TGCGCCAGCAGCTTGGAGCCAGGGGGCAGTGGCTACGAGCAGTACTTC. The J gene is TRBJ2-7, the V gene TRBV5-1; 8 nucleotides match TRBD1. CDR3 size: 16 residues. In germline, CDR1 is SGHRS, CDR2 YFSETQ. V trimming: 0 bases; J trimming: 3 bases; junction bases outside the gene matches: 8.